This TCR beta chain came from a study of blood T cell repertoires in COVID-19 (dated by TCRdb to 2020 to 2022). Broadly, across the study: Samples from collaborators originated in the United States, Italy and Spain and spanned both the acute and convalescent phases of COVID-19. The repertoires were released in a freely available public database intended as a resource for research on the immune response to SARS-CoV-2. The material from the prospective study consisted of cDNA or gDNA derived from T cells, B-cell-depleted T cells, or PBMCs. The samples were drawn from two sources: the first 160 participants of the ongoing ImmuneRACE study, and 1,000 to 1,500 subjects contributed by 6 global collaborators. The dataset comprised deeply sampled blood TCRbeta repertoires from subjects exposed to, actively infected with, or recovered from COVID-19. Sample metadata almost always included a de-identified subject ID, COVID-19 status, age in years and sex. Where available, HLA class I and class II types were taken from metadata supplied by the sample provider and were not determined by assay-based typing.

The immunoSEQ Assay, a bias-controlled multiplex PCR, was used to amplify TCRbeta CDR3 regions from genomic DNA. For the original study's pipeline: The number of nucleated cells in each sample was estimated by amplification of reference gene primers within the assay. Sequence reads were collapsed and filtered to measure the absolute abundance of every unique TCRbeta CDR3 rearrangement. For each sample, productive Simpson clonality was calculated as the square root of Simpson's diversity index across productive rearrangements. TCRdb stores this immuneACCESS table with in-frame sequences only. Part of the clones is absent; in the studies checked, under half of the shortfall reflects unresolved V genes, and no reason is known for the rest. That table furnishes V, J and clone size, whereas the DNA furnished D and trimming. The sample table lists about 670,000 clones, about 90% of them with a count of one. Of the sample, under 0.3% falls within the top ten clones.

In regard to this clone: Its target antigen remains unknown. No much larger clone is present one base from it, and per-base qualities are unavailable.

Each collaborating institution followed its own protocols to collect whole blood in K2EDTA tubes. For TCRbeta analysis, collaborators shipped samples in one of three forms: frozen whole blood, isolated PBMCs, or DNA extracted from either of those sample types. General study outcomes and caveats: Clinical and demographic metadata were provided uncurated, with the amount varying by source and participant.

The sequenced sample was peripheral blood. The sequence derives from a young woman with acute or convalescent COVID-19.

The nucleotide sequence is TGTGCCAGCATCGCGTATGCCGGGACTAGCGGGGGGGCCAGGTACGAGCAGTACTTC. This encodes CASIAYAGTSGGARYEQYF. The V gene is TRBV28 and the J gene is TRBJ2-7, with TRBD2 identical over 16 junction bases. V is cut back by 7 bases and J by 4 bases, with 16 bases in the junction unmatched. Its CDR3 holds 19 amino acids, cysteine through phenylalanine. The only DNA kept is the CDR3, 57 bases in frame from the first base. From a lookup of the germline V gene, CDR1 and CDR2 are MDHEN and SYDVKM.